This T cell receptor (beta chain) was sequenced for a study of a mutant IDH1 vaccine in newly diagnosed glioma. The study, taken as a whole, reports: Pseudoprogression appeared unlinked to shifts in leading peripheral T cell clonotypes.

Germline-derived CDR1 and CDR2 are LNHDA and SQIVND (reference sequence). The CDR3 has 18 residues. The trim removed 0 bases at V and 8 bases at J, leaving 12 bases unmatched. Sample time point: baseline, week 1 (first vaccination visit). Specified treatment: pre-vaccination baseline after standard-of-care therapy. In regard to this clone: As yet, its antigen is unknown.

Profiling relied on immunoSEQ multiplex PCR, and the TCRdb table lists in-frame clones only, not all of them. Of 70,000 to 95,000 clones in the sample, about 80% were seen once. The source of this sequence is a man aged 40-49 years with glioma. Some clones in this sample may be carry-over from other donors' samples. The specimen comprised PBMCs, sampled from a glioma patient treated with radiotherapy, temozolomide or both. V usage is TRBV19 and J usage is TRBJ2-1, with 11 bases fitting TRBD2. The CDR3 protein is CASSIDSSGTSGVYEQFF. CDR3 DNA sequence: TGTGCCAGTAGTATAGACTCATCCGGGACTAGCGGAGTCTATGAGCAGTTCTTC.